This entry features one T cell receptor beta chain sequence. CDR1 is MNHEY, CDR2 SVGEGT, per germline. V was cut by 5 bases and J by 0 bases, with 8 bases left in between. This CDR3 has 15 residues. The data are from a study of T cell responses to AZD1222 COVID-19 vaccine. Assay: immunoSEQ multiplex PCR; the TCRdb copy retains only in-frame clones and omits some. The sample holds roughly 160,000 clones, approximately 87% seen once. The receptor's source is an adult who received the AZD1222 COVID-19 vaccine. The chain links TRBV6-2 or TRBV6-3 to TRBJ2-6; D perhaps matches TRBD1 (5 bases). Here the sequenced sample was peripheral blood, taken 28 days after the second AZD1222 dose. Here the CDR3 DNA reads TGTGCCAGCAGTGGACATTACTCTGGGGCCAACGTCCTGACTTTC. Translated: CASSGHYSGANVLTF.